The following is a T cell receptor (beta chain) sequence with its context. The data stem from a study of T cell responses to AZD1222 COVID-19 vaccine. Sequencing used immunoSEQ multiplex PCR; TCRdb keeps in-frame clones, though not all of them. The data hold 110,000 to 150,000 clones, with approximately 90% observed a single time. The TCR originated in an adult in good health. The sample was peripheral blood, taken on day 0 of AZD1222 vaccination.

The CDR3 loop is CASSYFSASYEQYF. DNA of the CDR3: TGTGCCAGCAGTTACTTTAGCGCCTCCTACGAGCAGTACTTC. The rearrangement joins TRBV27 to TRBJ2-7; possibly TRBD2 for D (5 bases). Trimming took 4 bases from V and 0 from J, leaving 10 bases between them. The germline V gene has CDR1 MNHEY and CDR2 SMNVEV (reference sequence). CDR3 size: 14 residues.